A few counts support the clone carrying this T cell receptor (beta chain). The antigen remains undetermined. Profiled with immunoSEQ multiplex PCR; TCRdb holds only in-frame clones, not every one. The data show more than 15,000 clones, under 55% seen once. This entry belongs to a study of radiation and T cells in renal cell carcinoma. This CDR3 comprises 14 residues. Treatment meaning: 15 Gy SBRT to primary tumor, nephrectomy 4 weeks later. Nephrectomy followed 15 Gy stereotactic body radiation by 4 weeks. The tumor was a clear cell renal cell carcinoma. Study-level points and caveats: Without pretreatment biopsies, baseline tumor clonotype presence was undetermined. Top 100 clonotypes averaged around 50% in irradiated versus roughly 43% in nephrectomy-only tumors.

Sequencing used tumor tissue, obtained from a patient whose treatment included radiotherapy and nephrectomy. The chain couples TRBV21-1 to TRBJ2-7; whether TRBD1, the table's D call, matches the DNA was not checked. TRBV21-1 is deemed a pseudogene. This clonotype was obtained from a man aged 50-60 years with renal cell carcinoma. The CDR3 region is CASSIRQGGYEQYF. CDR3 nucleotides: TGTGCCAGCAGCATACGACAGGGCGGATACGAGCAGTACTTC.